This TCR beta chain was captured in a study of blood T cell repertoires in COVID-19 (TCRdb year 2020). The study in broad terms: The collaborator samples originated in the United States, Italy and Spain and spanned the acute and convalescent phases of COVID-19. The prospective study material was composed of cDNA or gDNA derived from T cells, B-cell-depleted T cells, or PBMCs. The dataset comprised deeply sampled blood TCRbeta repertoires from subjects exposed to, actively infected with, or recovered from COVID-19. The repertoires were released in a freely available public database intended as a resource for research on the immune response to SARS-CoV-2. The samples were drawn from two sources: the first 160 participants of the ongoing ImmuneRACE study, and 1,000 to 1,500 subjects contributed by 6 global collaborators. The sample metadata nearly always contained a de-identified subject ID, COVID-19 status, age in years and sex. HLA class I and class II types, where available, came from metadata supplied by the sample provider rather than from assay-based typing. The paper as a whole reports these results and caveats: The amount of clinical and demographic metadata varied by source and participant and was provided uncurated.

TCRbeta CDR3 regions were amplified from genomic DNA by means of the immunoSEQ Assay, a bias-controlled multiplex PCR. The source study handled its data this way. The number of nucleated cells in each sample was estimated by amplification of reference gene primers within the assay. To quantify the absolute abundance of each unique TCRbeta CDR3 rearrangement, sequence reads were collapsed and filtered. For each sample, productive Simpson clonality was calculated as the square root of Simpson's diversity index over productive rearrangements. The table was pulled from immuneACCESS by TCRdb, which kept in-frame rearrangements only. Such tables lose some clones; where checked, under half of the loss comes from unresolved V genes, and the rest has no known cause. That table gives V, J and clone size, and the DNA gave D and trimming. The sample table contains 250,000 or so clones; only one count was recorded for nearly 90% of them. The ten top clones hold 2.1% of the sample.

A remark on this clone: Its antigen specificity is not known. No much larger clone exists at a distance of one base, and base qualities are not known.

Trimming at the junction amounts to 7 bases on V and 5 bases on J, and the germline ends lie 18 bases apart. According to the germline V gene, CDR1 reads SGHTA and CDR2 reads FQGNSA. The CDR3 has 15 amino acids, counting the end cysteine and phenylalanine. Only the CDR3 part of the read is kept: 45 bases, read in frame from the first base. At one collaborating source in Seattle, patients were enrolled during active infection and were followed longitudinally through the course of disease. Each collaborating institution followed its own protocols to collect whole blood in K2EDTA tubes. For TCRbeta analysis, collaborators shipped samples in one of three forms: frozen whole blood, isolated PBMCs, or DNA extracted from either of those sample types.

Sequenced material: peripheral blood. The V gene is TRBV7-2 and the J gene is TRBJ2-4; TRBD1 might be the D gene, on 6 matching bases. The receptor was isolated from a woman aged 55-75 years with COVID-19, enrolled during active disease. The CDR3 region has the sequence CASTSSAGTQNIQYF. The DNA sequence reads TGTGCCAGCACCTCCTCGGCCGGGACACAAAACATTCAGTACTTC. The CDR3, completed at both ends by the reference TRBV7-2 and TRBJ2-4 genes, gives the full variable domain GAGVSQSPSNKVTEKGKDVELRCDPISGHTALYWYRQSLGQGLEFLIYFQGNSAPDKSGLPSDRFSAERTGGSVSTLTIQRTQQEDSAVYLCASTSSAGTQNIQYFGAGTRLSVL.